Listed below are T cell receptor beta chains from one sample, sequenced in a study of technical replicates of blood from several donors. The method was immunoSEQ multiplex PCR; TCRdb's version includes in-frame clones alone and lacks a portion of them. The repertoire has about 14,000 clones, approximately 95% of them found once; the top ten carry 7.4%. Input material: PBMCs. The receptors stem from a human donor in good health. Each CDR3 is given with its conserved first and last residue. Fields, in order: clone size, V gene, CDR3 length, J gene, D gene, CDR3 DNA, CDR3 protein. The D gene is left open where the match is weak. Clone sizes are given selectively: once, few, many, or a class where the clone is expanded.

abundance: once
v_gene: TRBV19
len: 15
j_gene: TRBJ1-5
d_gene: -
CDR3nt: TGTGCCACTAACGGGGTCTCCGGGGGCAATCAGCCCCAGCATTTT
CDR3aa: CATNGVSGGNQPQHF

abundance: -
v_gene: TRBV30
len: 17
j_gene: TRBJ2-3
d_gene: -
CDR3nt: TGTGCCTGGAGTCGGCGAGCGGAAAACCTTACCCCAGATACGCAGTATTTT
CDR3aa: CAWSRRAENLTPDTQYF

abundance: -
v_gene: TRBV2
len: 15
j_gene: TRBJ2-7
d_gene: TRBD2
CDR3nt: TGTGCCAGCAGTGGGCCTAGCGGGGGACCGGGGGAGCAGTACTTC
CDR3aa: CASSGPSGGPGEQYF

abundance: -
v_gene: TRBV23-1
len: 18
j_gene: TRBJ2-7
d_gene: TRBD1
CDR3nt: TGCGCCAGCAGTCGCCGCCGGGACAGGGGTATTAATGGTTACGAGCAGTACTTC
CDR3aa: CASSRRRDRGINGYEQYF

abundance: once
v_gene: TRBV1
len: 15
j_gene: TRBJ1-5
d_gene: -
CDR3nt: TGCACCAGCAGCCAGCCCCCACATAGCAATCAGCCCCAGCATTTT
CDR3aa: CTSSQPPHSNQPQHF

abundance: -
v_gene: TRBV30
len: 15
j_gene: TRBJ2-1
d_gene: TRBD1
CDR3nt: TGTGCCTGGAGTAAAAAGGGACAGGGAGCCAGTGAGCAGTTCTTC
CDR3aa: CAWSKKGQGASEQFF

abundance: -
v_gene: TRBV5-8
len: 17
j_gene: TRBJ2-1
d_gene: -
CDR3nt: TGTGCCAGCAGCTTGGCCCTCGGACACACGTCCTACAATGAGCAGTTCTTC
CDR3aa: CASSLALGHTSYNEQFF

abundance: -
v_gene: TRBV5-1
len: 17
j_gene: TRBJ2-1
d_gene: TRBD2
CDR3nt: TGCGCCAGCAGCTGGGGACTAGCGGGCGCCCTGCGGGATGAGCAGTTCTTC
CDR3aa: CASSWGLAGALRDEQFF

abundance: -
v_gene: TRBV5-6
len: 14
j_gene: TRBJ1-1
d_gene: -
CDR3nt: TGTGCCAGCAGCTTGGCCCGGAGGGACACTGAAGCTTTCTTT
CDR3aa: CASSLARRDTEAFF

abundance: -
v_gene: TRBV5-1
len: 14
j_gene: TRBJ2-3
d_gene: -
CDR3nt: TGCGCCAGTCACTCCCAGGCGAGCACAGATACGCAGTATTTT
CDR3aa: CASHSQASTDTQYF

abundance: once
v_gene: TRBV2
len: 13
j_gene: TRBJ2-7
d_gene: TRBD1
CDR3nt: TGTGCCAGCAGAACCACAGGGGTCTACGAGCAGTACTTC
CDR3aa: CASRTTGVYEQYF

abundance: -
v_gene: TRBV27
len: 13
j_gene: TRBJ2-1
d_gene: TRBD2
CDR3nt: TGTGCCAGCAGTTCTACTAGCGCGGGTGAGCAGTTCTTC
CDR3aa: CASSSTSAGEQFF

abundance: -
v_gene: TRBV6-1
len: 15
j_gene: TRBJ2-1
d_gene: TRBD2
CDR3nt: TGTGCCAGCAGTCCTGGGACTAGCTTCGGGTTCGAGCAGTTCTTC
CDR3aa: CASSPGTSFGFEQFF

abundance: -
v_gene: TRBV7-3
len: 13
j_gene: TRBJ1-1
d_gene: -
CDR3nt: TGTGCCAGCAGCCTGGGTAGCGGGGCTGAAGCTTTCTTT
CDR3aa: CASSLGSGAEAFF

abundance: -
v_gene: TRBV7-9
len: 11
j_gene: TRBJ2-7
d_gene: -
CDR3nt: TGTGCCAGCAGCTTTCGGTACGAGCAGTACTTC
CDR3aa: CASSFRYEQYF

abundance: -
v_gene: TRBV6-5
len: 14
j_gene: TRBJ1-3
d_gene: TRBD1
CDR3nt: TGTGCCAGCAGTTACGGGACAGGCGACCACACCATATATTTT
CDR3aa: CASSYGTGDHTIYF

abundance: -
v_gene: TRBV12-2
len: 15
j_gene: TRBJ1-2
d_gene: -
CDR3nt: TGTGCAAGTCGCTTAGCCAGGGTGGGCCGATATGGCTACACCTTC
CDR3aa: CASRLARVGRYGYTF

abundance: -
v_gene: TRBV28
len: 14
j_gene: TRBJ2-1
d_gene: TRBD1
CDR3nt: TGTGCCAGCAGCACAGGGGGCTCGACAATTTTTCAGTTCTTC
CDR3aa: CASSTGGSTIFQFF

abundance: -
v_gene: TRBV10-3
len: 20
j_gene: TRBJ2-5
d_gene: TRBD2
CDR3nt: TGTGCCATCAGCGACCCTCCTGCGGGGACTAGCGGGAGACAGAGAGAGACCCAGTACTTC
CDR3aa: CAISDPPAGTSGRQRETQYF

abundance: -
v_gene: TRBV19
len: 14
j_gene: TRBJ1-5
d_gene: TRBD1
CDR3nt: TGTGCCAGTAGTGAAGACAGGGGGAACCAGCCCCAGCATTTT
CDR3aa: CASSEDRGNQPQHF

abundance: -
v_gene: TRBV25-1
len: 16
j_gene: TRBJ2-5
d_gene: TRBD2
CDR3nt: TGTGCCAGCAGTGAATCCGGACTAGCGCAGTGGGAGACCCAGTACTTC
CDR3aa: CASSESGLAQWETQYF

abundance: -
v_gene: TRBV5-1
len: 16
j_gene: TRBJ1-5
d_gene: -
CDR3nt: TGCGCCAGCAGCTTGAAGGGGGGGCCCAACAATCAGCCCCAGCATTTT
CDR3aa: CASSLKGGPNNQPQHF

abundance: few
v_gene: TRBV2
len: 10
j_gene: TRBJ2-1
d_gene: -
CDR3nt: TGTGCCAGCAGCGAATACGAACTACTCTTC
CDR3aa: CASSEYELLF

abundance: -
v_gene: TRBV6-1
len: 17
j_gene: TRBJ2-3
d_gene: TRBD2
CDR3nt: TGTGCCAGCAGTGAAGCGGCCCTGACTAGCGGCACAGATACGCAGTATTTT
CDR3aa: CASSEAALTSGTDTQYF

abundance: -
v_gene: TRBV6-6
len: 16
j_gene: TRBJ2-1
d_gene: -
CDR3nt: TGTGCCAGCAGTTACTCAGGGGGATCTACGGGCAATGAGCAGTTCTTC
CDR3aa: CASSYSGGSTGNEQFF

abundance: once
v_gene: TRBV7-2
len: 14
j_gene: TRBJ1-5
d_gene: -
CDR3nt: TGTGCCAGCAGCTTAGCCCAGGCCTATCAGCCCCAGCATTTT
CDR3aa: CASSLAQAYQPQHF

abundance: few
v_gene: TRBV27
len: 15
j_gene: TRBJ1-2
d_gene: -
CDR3nt: TGTGCCAGCAGCCCACGAGGGAAAAGGGATCGGGGCTACACCTTC
CDR3aa: CASSPRGKRDRGYTF

abundance: once
v_gene: TRBV18
len: 18
j_gene: TRBJ1-1
d_gene: TRBD1
CDR3nt: TGTGCCAGCTCACTAAGTGGGACAGGGGGCCCGTGGAACACTGAAGCTTTCTTT
CDR3aa: CASSLSGTGGPWNTEAFF

abundance: -
v_gene: TRBV30
len: 13
j_gene: TRBJ2-3
d_gene: -
CDR3nt: TGTGCCTGGGATTGGAGTTTCACAGATACGCAGTATTTT
CDR3aa: CAWDWSFTDTQYF

abundance: -
v_gene: TRBV6-5
len: 13
j_gene: TRBJ2-1
d_gene: TRBD2
CDR3nt: TGTGCCAGCACAAAACTAGCGGGAAGAGAGCAGTTCTTC
CDR3aa: CASTKLAGREQFF

abundance: -
v_gene: TRBV28
len: 14
j_gene: TRBJ1-6
d_gene: -
CDR3nt: TGTGCCAGCAGTTTGACGGACTCTAATTCACCCCTCCACTTT
CDR3aa: CASSLTDSNSPLHF

abundance: -
v_gene: TRBV7-8
len: 17
j_gene: TRBJ2-7
d_gene: TRBD1
CDR3nt: TGTGCCAGCAGCTTAGGCGGACAGGGTGTAGCATCCTACGAGCAGTACTTC
CDR3aa: CASSLGGQGVASYEQYF

abundance: -
v_gene: TRBV10-3
len: 15
j_gene: TRBJ2-3
d_gene: -
CDR3nt: TGTGCCATCAGTGACCAGCGGGCAGACACAGATACGCAGTATTTT
CDR3aa: CAISDQRADTDTQYF

abundance: -
v_gene: TRBV5-6
len: 15
j_gene: TRBJ2-5
d_gene: TRBD2
CDR3nt: TGTGCCAGCACCACGGGGGGGACCCTGGGGAAGACCCAGTACTTC
CDR3aa: CASTTGGTLGKTQYF

abundance: -
v_gene: TRBV5-1
len: 14
j_gene: TRBJ1-1
d_gene: TRBD1
CDR3nt: TGCGCCAGCAGACCCGGGACAGACCACACTGAAGCTTTCTTT
CDR3aa: CASRPGTDHTEAFF

abundance: -
v_gene: TRBV5-1
len: 14
j_gene: TRBJ2-7
d_gene: -
CDR3nt: TGCGCCAGCAGCTTGGCCTGGGCCACGTACGAGCAGTACTTC
CDR3aa: CASSLAWATYEQYF

abundance: -
v_gene: TRBV5-1
len: 14
j_gene: TRBJ2-2
d_gene: -
CDR3nt: TGCGCCAGCCTCCGAGATAAGCTCCCCGGGGAGCTGTTTTTT
CDR3aa: CASLRDKLPGELFF

abundance: -
v_gene: TRBV6-6
len: 12
j_gene: TRBJ2-1
d_gene: -
CDR3nt: TGTGCAGAAGGGCGGGATCGGGATGAGCAGTTCTTC
CDR3aa: CAEGRDRDEQFF

abundance: -
v_gene: TRBV28
len: 13
j_gene: TRBJ1-2
d_gene: -
CDR3nt: TGTGCCAGCAGTGACGGACTTAGCTTTGGCTACACCTTC
CDR3aa: CASSDGLSFGYTF

abundance: -
v_gene: TRBV27
len: 15
j_gene: TRBJ2-5
d_gene: TRBD2
CDR3nt: TGTGCCAGCAGCCCCAATAGCGGGAGCTCGCCGACCCAGTACTTC
CDR3aa: CASSPNSGSSPTQYF

abundance: -
v_gene: TRBV6-1
len: 14
j_gene: TRBJ1-2
d_gene: -
CDR3nt: TGTGCCAGCAGTGAAGCCCAGTACGTCTATGGCTACACCTTC
CDR3aa: CASSEAQYVYGYTF

abundance: -
v_gene: TRBV11-2
len: 13
j_gene: TRBJ2-1
d_gene: TRBD2
CDR3nt: TGTGCCAGCAGTAAGCGGGACTACAATGAGCAGTTCTTC
CDR3aa: CASSKRDYNEQFF

abundance: -
v_gene: TRBV28
len: 13
j_gene: TRBJ2-7
d_gene: -
CDR3nt: TGTGCCAGCAGTTCGACCCAGGGCTACGAGCAGTACTTC
CDR3aa: CASSSTQGYEQYF

abundance: -
v_gene: TRBV4-1
len: 16
j_gene: TRBJ2-3
d_gene: -
CDR3nt: TGCGCCAGCAGCCAGCTCGATCTAGTAAGCACAGATACGCAGTATTTT
CDR3aa: CASSQLDLVSTDTQYF

abundance: -
v_gene: TRBV20-1
len: 11
j_gene: TRBJ2-7
d_gene: -
CDR3nt: TGCAGTGCTCTAGGTGGGAGTGAGCAGTACTTC
CDR3aa: CSALGGSEQYF

abundance: -
v_gene: TRBV6-5
len: 15
j_gene: TRBJ2-7
d_gene: -
CDR3nt: TGTGCCAGCAGTTACGCAGGGGCCGGCTCCTACGAGCAGTACTTC
CDR3aa: CASSYAGAGSYEQYF

abundance: once
v_gene: TRBV7-6
len: 12
j_gene: TRBJ1-4
d_gene: -
CDR3nt: TGTGCCAGCAGCCCTCGCGGGGAAGAACTGTTTTTT
CDR3aa: CASSPRGEELFF

abundance: -
v_gene: TRBV28
len: 16
j_gene: TRBJ2-7
d_gene: TRBD1
CDR3nt: TGTGCCAGCAGTCCCCTGGGGACAGGGCTGACCTACGAGCAGTACTTC
CDR3aa: CASSPLGTGLTYEQYF

abundance: -
v_gene: TRBV28
len: 13
j_gene: TRBJ2-7
d_gene: -
CDR3nt: TGTGCCAGCAAACGGGACACCCCCTACGAGCAGTACTTC
CDR3aa: CASKRDTPYEQYF

abundance: -
v_gene: TRBV19
len: 15
j_gene: TRBJ2-3
d_gene: TRBD1
CDR3nt: TGTGCCAGTAGTGGCCCAGGGGGCAACGCAGATACGCAGTATTTT
CDR3aa: CASSGPGGNADTQYF

abundance: -
v_gene: TRBV27
len: 15
j_gene: TRBJ2-5
d_gene: -
CDR3nt: TGTGCCAGCAGTTGGGGGCCACAGATAGAAGAGACCCAGTACTTC
CDR3aa: CASSWGPQIEETQYF

abundance: -
v_gene: TRBV4-1
len: 16
j_gene: TRBJ1-4
d_gene: TRBD1
CDR3nt: TGCGCCAGCAGCTGGGGGGAGGGGACAGGGGGCGAAAAACTGTTTTTT
CDR3aa: CASSWGEGTGGEKLFF

abundance: -
v_gene: TRBV19
len: 11
j_gene: TRBJ1-4
d_gene: -
CDR3nt: TGTGCCAGTAGCGGGGAGGAAAAACTGTTTTTT
CDR3aa: CASSGEEKLFF

abundance: -
v_gene: TRBV28
len: 17
j_gene: TRBJ2-7
d_gene: TRBD2
CDR3nt: TGTGCCAGCAGTTTACCGACTAGCGGGACTATATCCTACGAGCAGTACTTC
CDR3aa: CASSLPTSGTISYEQYF

abundance: -
v_gene: TRBV7-9
len: 16
j_gene: TRBJ2-7
d_gene: TRBD2
CDR3nt: TGTGCCAGCAGCTCCCAGACTAGCGGGCGCCCCTACGAGCAGTACTTC
CDR3aa: CASSSQTSGRPYEQYF

abundance: -
v_gene: TRBV4-1
len: 16
j_gene: TRBJ2-1
d_gene: -
CDR3nt: TGCGCCAGCAGCCAAGATCGGGGGTTTACCTACAATGAGCAGTTCTTC
CDR3aa: CASSQDRGFTYNEQFF

abundance: -
v_gene: TRBV6-1
len: 18
j_gene: TRBJ2-1
d_gene: TRBD2
CDR3nt: TGTGCCAGCAGTGAAACCTGGTGGGGGACTAGCGGCAACAATGAGCAGTTCTTC
CDR3aa: CASSETWWGTSGNNEQFF

abundance: -
v_gene: TRBV7-3
len: 16
j_gene: TRBJ2-7
d_gene: -
CDR3nt: TGTGCCAGCAGCGCCAGGTCGGGGGTTTCTCGGGACGAGCAGTACTTC
CDR3aa: CASSARSGVSRDEQYF

abundance: -
v_gene: TRBV7-6
len: 15
j_gene: TRBJ2-1
d_gene: TRBD2
CDR3nt: TGTGCCAGCAGCTCTTCTAGCGGGAGTGTCAGTGAGCAGTTCTTC
CDR3aa: CASSSSSGSVSEQFF